Listed below are T cell receptor beta chains from one sample, sequenced in a study of T-cell memory formation after mild COVID-19. One entry per CDR3 protein results from TCRdb running MiXCR on the 5' RACE reads. The repertoire holds approximately 100,000 distinct CDR3 sequences, with around 10% as singletons. Specimen: PBMCs or a T cell subset sorted from them (not recorded which). All receptors derive from a young man who had mild COVID-19 (a few samples of this study predate the infection). Cell type and time point are not known. Both conserved end residues are part of each CDR3. A D gene is named only where the DNA matches it firmly. Only some rows state a clone size, as once, few, many or a class for expanded clones.

j_call,d_call,v_call,clone_size,cdr3_aa,cdr3_nt
TRBJ2-7,-,TRBV6-5,-,CASRPRGGLEQYF,TGTGCCAGCAGACCCCGCGGGGGCCTCGAGCAGTACTTC
TRBJ2-2,-,TRBV20-1,few,CSARDAQGYTGELFF,TGCAGTGCTAGAGATGCGCAGGGATACACCGGGGAGCTGTTTTTT
TRBJ2-3,TRBD2,TRBV3-1,few,CASSQDRTSGTDTQYF,TGTGCCAGCAGCCAAGATAGGACTAGCGGCACAGATACGCAGTATTTT
TRBJ2-1,-,TRBV7-9,few,CASSLVTGWGEQFF,TGTGCCAGCAGCTTAGTAACAGGGTGGGGTGAGCAGTTCTTC
TRBJ2-1,-,TRBV28,few,CASSLLSGALNEQFF,TGTGCCAGCAGTTTACTTTCGGGGGCTCTGAATGAGCAGTTCTTC
TRBJ2-3,TRBD2,TRBV7-6,few,CASSSWTSGGSDTQYF,TGTGCCAGCAGCTCTTGGACTAGCGGGGGTTCAGATACGCAGTATTTT
TRBJ2-3,TRBD2,TRBV20-1,-,CSATIAGSTDTQYF,TGCAGTGCTACCATAGCGGGGAGCACAGATACGCAGTATTTT
TRBJ1-2,-,TRBV25-1,-,CASSEYTDYGYTF,TGTGCCAGCAGTGAATATACAGACTATGGCTACACCTTC
TRBJ2-1,TRBD2,TRBV7-9,once,CASSLQASGGSEQFF,TGTGCCAGCAGCTTACAGGCTAGCGGGGGGTCAGAGCAGTTCTTC
TRBJ2-3,-,TRBV11-2,-,CASSLGRFGVSTDTQYF,TGTGCCAGCAGCTTAGGGCGGTTCGGGGTTAGCACAGATACGCAGTATTTT
TRBJ2-7,-,TRBV7-9,many,CASSSPGQSYEQYF,TGTGCCAGCAGCTCGCCGGGACAATCATACGAGCAGTACTTC
TRBJ2-2,-,TRBV9,few,CASSAEGGTNTGELFF,TGTGCCAGCAGCGCTGAAGGGGGTACGAACACCGGGGAGCTGTTTTTT
TRBJ1-1,TRBD1,TRBV4-3,-,CGSRQGNTEAFF,TGCGGTAGCAGACAGGGGAACACTGAAGCTTTCTTT
TRBJ1-1,-,TRBV4-1,few,CASSLGPAGRTEAFF,TGCGCCAGCAGCCTGGGGCCAGCCGGGCGAACTGAAGCTTTCTTT
TRBJ1-3,-,TRBV18,-,CASSPPVENTIYF,TGTGCCAGCTCACCACCAGTGGAAAACACCATATATTTT
TRBJ1-1,TRBD1,TRBV11-1,few,CASSLHRGSSMNTEAFF,TGTGCCAGCAGCTTACACAGGGGGAGTTCGATGAACACTGAAGCTTTCTTT
TRBJ2-1,-,TRBV7-9,-,CASSFIDTRYSYNEQFF,TGTGCCAGCAGCTTTATAGACACCCGATATTCCTACAATGAGCAGTTCTTC
TRBJ2-5,-,TRBV7-9,-,CASSLAAAKETQYF,TGTGCCAGCAGCTTAGCGGCAGCAAAAGAGACCCAGTACTTC
TRBJ2-5,TRBD2,TRBV7-9,few,CASKPSSGQETQYF,TGTGCCAGCAAGCCCTCTAGCGGCCAAGAGACCCAGTACTTC
TRBJ1-5,-,TRBV7-2,many,CASSLVPNSNQPQHF,TGTGCCAGCAGCTTAGTCCCAAATAGCAATCAGCCCCAGCATTTT
TRBJ2-3,-,TRBV24-1,few,CATSDHHVVADTDTQYF,TGTGCCACCAGTGACCACCATGTGGTAGCGGACACAGATACGCAGTATTTT
TRBJ1-1,TRBD1,TRBV7-8,-,CASSLIAPGQGEAFF,TGTGCCAGCAGCTTAATCGCCCCGGGACAGGGTGAAGCTTTCTTT
TRBJ2-3,-,TRBV4-3,-,CASSQESGLRTDTQYF,TGCGCCAGCAGCCAAGAATCGGGGCTGCGGACAGATACGCAGTATTTT
TRBJ2-1,-,TRBV12-3/TRBV12-4,few,CASSLGNHNEQFF,TGTGCCAGCAGTTTAGGGAACCACAATGAGCAGTTCTTC
TRBJ2-3,-,TRBV13,few,CASSSGPPTDTQYF,TGTGCCAGCAGTTCTGGGCCTCCCACAGATACGCAGTATTTT